These T cell receptor beta chains were read from a single sample in a study of shared clonotypes between healthy human individuals. Profiling relied on immunoSEQ multiplex PCR, and the TCRdb table lists in-frame clones only, not all of them. The table lists roughly 2.4 million clones, roughly 95% of them singletons. Sequenced material: naive CD4+ T cells sorted from blood. These receptors were collected from a man younger than 30 in good health. Both conserved end residues are part of each CDR3. The order of the fields is clone size, J gene, D gene, V gene, CDR3 length, CDR3 protein, CDR3 DNA. D genes are given only for firm matches. Rows may omit the clone size; those that give it use once, few, many or a size class.

clone_size: -
j_call: TRBJ2-2
d_call: -
v_call: TRBV5-6
cdr3_length: 16
cdr3_aa: CASSNYGGASPGELFF
cdr3_nt: TGTGCCAGCAGTAACTACGGGGGCGCCTCCCCCGGGGAGCTGTTTTTT

clone_size: -
j_call: TRBJ1-2
d_call: -
v_call: TRBV10-2
cdr3_length: 14
cdr3_aa: CASRQAGGGNGYTF
cdr3_nt: TGCGCCAGCCGACAGGCCGGCGGCGGGAATGGCTACACCTTC

clone_size: -
j_call: TRBJ1-5
d_call: TRBD1
v_call: TRBV19
cdr3_length: 14
cdr3_aa: CASTARQGNQPQHF
cdr3_nt: TGTGCCAGTACCGCTCGACAGGGGAATCAGCCCCAGCATTTT

clone_size: once
j_call: TRBJ2-7
d_call: -
v_call: TRBV5-1
cdr3_length: 14
cdr3_aa: CASSLSGTKGEQYF
cdr3_nt: TGCGCCAGCAGCTTGTCAGGGACAAAGGGCGAGCAGTACTTC

clone_size: -
j_call: TRBJ2-5
d_call: -
v_call: TRBV5-1
cdr3_length: 15
cdr3_aa: CASSFAGTAKETQYF
cdr3_nt: TGCGCCAGCAGCTTCGCGGGAACAGCGAAAGAGACCCAGTACTTC

clone_size: -
j_call: TRBJ1-6
d_call: -
v_call: TRBV6-6
cdr3_length: 14
cdr3_aa: CASSQPVIGSPLHF
cdr3_nt: TGTGCCAGCAGTCAGCCGGTGATCGGGTCACCCCTCCACTTT

clone_size: -
j_call: TRBJ2-7
d_call: -
v_call: TRBV27
cdr3_length: 15
cdr3_aa: CASSFITGKHYEQYF
cdr3_nt: TGTGCCAGCAGTTTTATAACGGGGAAACACTACGAGCAGTACTTC

clone_size: -
j_call: TRBJ1-1
d_call: -
v_call: TRBV7-9
cdr3_length: 16
cdr3_aa: CASSWGLRGGNTEAFF
cdr3_nt: TGTGCCAGCAGCTGGGGGCTCCGGGGGGGAAACACTGAAGCTTTCTTT

clone_size: -
j_call: TRBJ2-1
d_call: TRBD2
v_call: TRBV5-5
cdr3_length: 16
cdr3_aa: CASSSAGLAELTRQFF
cdr3_nt: TGTGCCAGCAGCTCGGCCGGACTAGCGGAACTAACCCGGCAGTTCTTC

clone_size: -
j_call: TRBJ2-1
d_call: -
v_call: TRBV6-1
cdr3_length: 11
cdr3_aa: CASGSINEQFF
cdr3_nt: TGTGCCAGCGGGTCTATCAATGAGCAGTTCTTC

clone_size: -
j_call: TRBJ2-2
d_call: -
v_call: TRBV30
cdr3_length: 12
cdr3_aa: CAWSGGTGELFF
cdr3_nt: TGTGCCTGGAGTGGTGGGACCGGGGAGCTGTTTTTT

clone_size: -
j_call: TRBJ2-3
d_call: -
v_call: TRBV30
cdr3_length: 15
cdr3_aa: CAWSGRRAGTDTQYF
cdr3_nt: TGTGCCTGGAGTGGAAGGAGGGCTGGCACAGATACGCAGTATTTT

clone_size: -
j_call: TRBJ2-5
d_call: -
v_call: TRBV5-1
cdr3_length: 13
cdr3_aa: CASSSPQGETQYF
cdr3_nt: TGCGCCAGCAGCTCCCCCCAGGGGGAGACCCAGTACTTC

clone_size: -
j_call: TRBJ2-2
d_call: TRBD1
v_call: TRBV5-1
cdr3_length: 16
cdr3_aa: CASSASGTGNTGELFF
cdr3_nt: TGCGCCAGCAGCGCGTCCGGGACAGGGAACACCGGGGAGCTGTTTTTT

clone_size: -
j_call: TRBJ2-7
d_call: TRBD2
v_call: TRBV19
cdr3_length: 15
cdr3_aa: CASSIPAGGTYEQYF
cdr3_nt: TGTGCCAGTAGTATTCCGGCGGGAGGAACCTACGAGCAGTACTTC

clone_size: once
j_call: TRBJ1-5
d_call: -
v_call: TRBV19
cdr3_length: 15
cdr3_aa: CASSLLGTDNQPQHF
cdr3_nt: TGTGCCAGTAGTCTACTCGGGACGGATAATCAGCCCCAGCATTTT

clone_size: -
j_call: TRBJ2-7
d_call: TRBD2
v_call: TRBV28
cdr3_length: 13
cdr3_aa: CATERESSYEQYF
cdr3_nt: TGTGCCACCGAGCGGGAGAGCTCCTACGAGCAGTACTTC